The 25 T cell receptor beta chains in this list originate from one sample, sequenced in a study of memory CD4+ T cells and cytomegalovirus serostatus. Some clones are missing from TCRdb's copy, which holds only in-frame ones; the method was immunoSEQ multiplex PCR. The sample yields over 45,000 clones, around 82% seen once. Single viable CD3+CD4+CD8-CD45RO+ cells were sorted as the memory CD4+ T cells. Sequencing input: memory CD4+ T cells from blood. These TCRs come from an adult in good health and CMV-seronegative. Some clones in this sample may be carry-over from other donors' samples.

The V and J genes are TRBV20-1 and TRBJ1-2; D unresolved. Trimming pared 2 bases from V and 4 bases from J, leaving 5 bases between. This CDR3 has 11 residues. Germline lookup yields CDR1 DFQATT and CDR2 SNEGSKA (reference sequence). The CDR3 region has the DNA TGCAGTGCTAGACGACTCTATGGCTACACCTTC. Amino acids: CSARRLYGYTF.

V gene TRBV28 combines with J gene TRBJ2-3, with 7 bases lining up with TRBD2. Germline CDR1 MDHEN, CDR2 SYDVKM. The CDR3 extends over 13 amino acids. Germline trimming cut 4 bases from V and 6 bases from J; bases unmatched to any gene: 4. CDR3 sequence reads: CASSWAGVDTQYF. CDR3 coding DNA: TGTGCCAGCAGTTGGGCGGGGGTTGATACGCAGTATTTT.

This clone has just a few counts. This chain joins TRBV10-3 and TRBJ1-2, with 8 nucleotides matching TRBD1. Unmatched junction bases numbered 3, after V lost 2 bases and J lost 1 base. This CDR3 has 15 residues. The germline V gene has CDR1 ENHRY and CDR2 SYGVKD. Here the CDR3 DNA reads TGTGCCATCAGTGAGGGACAGGGTGATAACTATGGCTACACCTTC. Residues: CAISEGQGDNYGYTF.

The rearrangement joins TRBV7-2 to TRBJ2-7; unclear D gene. Germline loops: CDR1 SGHTA, CDR2 FQGNSA. This CDR3 region has 11 residues. Trimming removed 4 bases at V and 3 bases at J, with 4 bases between. This CDR3 reads CASSSFYEQYF. The CDR3 DNA reads TGTGCCAGCAGCTCTTTCTACGAGCAGTACTTC.

This chain links TRBV30 with TRBJ2-1; 10 positions agree with TRBD2. Trimming took 3 bases from V and 7 from J; bases not matched to a gene: 6. CDR1 GTSNPN and CDR2 SVGIG come from the germline V gene (reference sequence). This CDR3 spans 14 amino acids. The CDR3 reads CAWRRLAGVNEQFF. In nucleotides, the CDR3 is TGTGCCTGGAGGCGGCTAGCGGGAGTAAATGAGCAGTTCTTC.

V gene TRBV19 combines with J gene TRBJ1-4, with 7 bases lining up with TRBD1. Trimming took 3 bases from V and 0 from J; bases not matched to a gene: 4. From germline, CDR1 is LNHDA and CDR2 SQIVND (reference sequence). The CDR3 runs 16 residues. CDR3 protein: CASSIRGTATNEKLFF. The CDR3 nucleotides read TGTGCCAGTAGTATCAGAGGGACAGCAACTAATGAAAAACTGTTTTTT.

This rearrangement joins TRBV7-6 to TRBJ2-1; D remains unclear. Trimming removed 5 bases at V and 3 bases at J, with 8 bases between. Germline loops: CDR1 SGHVS, CDR2 FNYEAQ. CDR3 length: 13 residues. In nucleotides, the CDR3 is TGTGCCAGCAGCCTCTCGGGCTACAATGAGCAGTTCTTC. Its protein product is CASSLSGYNEQFF.

The chain couples TRBV7-2 to TRBJ1-3, with no clear D. V was pared by 8 bases and J by 2 bases, with 7 bases between. CDR3 length: 12 residues. The germline gives CDR1 SGHTA, CDR2 FQGNSA. The CDR3 is CASAFTGNTIYF. The CDR3 coding sequence is TGTGCCAGCGCCTTCACTGGAAACACCATATATTTT.

J is TRBJ1-5 and V is TRBV19, with D perhaps TRBD1 (5 bases). V shed 5 bases and J shed 0 bases, with 14 bases lying between them. CDR3 length equals 16 residues. CDR1 and CDR2 (germline): LNHDA, SQIVND (reference sequence). The CDR3 reads CASSDRDGLSNQPQHF. The DNA for the CDR3 is TGTGCCAGTAGTGACCGGGACGGCCTTAGCAATCAGCCCCAGCATTTT. Based on the CDR3 plus reference TRBV19 and TRBJ1-5, the full variable domain is DGGITQSPKYLFRKEGQNVTLSCEQNLNHDAMYWYRQDPGQGLRLIYYSQIVNDFQKGDIAEGYSVSREKKESFPLTVTSAQKNPTAFYLCASSDRDGLSNQPQHFGDGTRLSIL.

The chain recombines TRBV28 with TRBJ2-1; 7 bases match TRBD1. Trimming cost V 5 bases and J 10 bases; bases outside gene matches: 14. Germline CDR1 MDHEN, CDR2 SYDVKM. There are 15 residues in the CDR3. CDR3 sequence (DNA): TGTGCCAGCAGTGGCTGGCTCGGGACAGCACAAGAGCAGTTCTTC. Its protein product is CASSGWLGTAQEQFF.

The J gene is TRBJ2-1, the V gene TRBV30, with unresolved D. The germline gives CDR1 GTSNPN, CDR2 SVGIG (reference sequence). The CDR3 is 15 amino acids. The V and J ends lost 1 base and 2 bases respectively, with 12 bases between them. CDR3 DNA: TGTGCCTGGAGTGGCCCGGTTGCTGCCTACAATGAGCAGTTCTTC. Translated: CAWSGPVAAYNEQFF.

The rearrangement joins TRBV5-6 to TRBJ1-1; D remains ambiguous. The length of the CDR3 is 14 residues. CDR1 and CDR2 (germline): SGHDT, YYEEEE. The V end lost 0 bases, the J end lost 5 bases, and 11 bases lay between the germline ends. In nucleotides, the CDR3 is TGTGCCAGCAGCTTGGTTCCGGAGGGTACTGAAGCTTTCTTT. It encodes CASSLVPEGTEAFF.

This chain joins TRBV7-7 and TRBJ2-5, with 9 positions matching TRBD1. Per germline, CDR1 SSHAT and CDR2 FNYEAQ (reference sequence). Losses at the gene ends were 5 bases for V and 1 base for J; bases not matched to a gene: 8. This CDR3 comprises 16 residues. The CDR3 region is CASSPGTGSFQETQYF. The CDR3 bases are TGTGCCAGCAGCCCCGGGACAGGGAGCTTCCAAGAGACCCAGTACTTC.

V and J are TRBV27 and TRBJ2-1; 16 nucleotides agree with TRBD2. The CDR3 loop spans 15 amino acids. Per the germline V gene, CDR1 is MNHEY and CDR2 is SMNVEV (reference sequence). Trimming at V came to 7 bases and at J to 10 bases, leaving 7 bases not matched to a gene. CDR3 bases: TGTGCCAGCATCCCGGGGACTAGCGGGAGGGGCGAGCAGTTCTTC. It yields the protein CASIPGTSGRGEQFF.

V usage is TRBV5-6 and J usage is TRBJ1-1; 9 nucleotides match TRBD1. This CDR3 has 13 amino acids. The J segment lost 7 bases and the V segment lost 3 bases, leaving 4 bases of the junction unmatched. Germline values: CDR1 SGHDT, CDR2 YYEEEE. The DNA for the CDR3 is TGTGCCAGCAGCTGGGACAGGGTGAATGAAGCTTTCTTT. Residues: CASSWDRVNEAFF.

The J gene is TRBJ1-2, the V gene TRBV29-1, with a tentative D call TRBD1 (6 bases). The germline gives CDR1 SQVTM, CDR2 ANQGSEA. The V gene lost 6 bases and the J gene lost 0 bases, with 11 bases spanning the gap. CDR3 length: 13 amino acids. CDR3 amino acids: CSVGTRSNYGYTF. The CDR3 nucleotides read TGCAGCGTCGGGACACGCTCTAACTATGGCTACACCTTC.

The gene calls are TRBV5-1 and TRBJ1-4; no definite D call. CDR1 SGHRS and CDR2 YFSETQ come from the germline V gene. CDR3 size: 15 residues. V dropped 2 bases and J dropped 14 bases, with 22 bases sitting between them. The chain's CDR3 is CASSLDLREPGRLFF. The CDR3 bases are TGCGCCAGCAGCTTAGACCTACGGGAACCCGGCCGTCTGTTTTTT.

The chain uses TRBV25-1 and TRBJ2-7, with D maybe TRBD1 (5 bases). Germline V CDR1 and CDR2: MGHDK, SYGVNS. The CDR3 covers 13 residues. Trimming cost V 7 bases and J 3 bases, with 13 bases left between them. The CDR3: CASKGAVGYEQYF. The CDR3, as DNA: TGTGCCAGCAAAGGGGCGGTAGGCTACGAGCAGTACTTC.

The chain is built from TRBV6-6 and TRBJ2-3; tentatively, D is TRBD2 (5 bases). The V end lost 2 bases, the J end lost 3 bases, and 6 bases lay between the germline ends. Germline loops: CDR1 MNHNY, CDR2 SVGAGI (reference sequence). The CDR3 is 13 residues long. The DNA for the CDR3 is TGTGCCAGCAGTTACGCGGGTACAGATACGCAGTATTTT. This encodes CASSYAGTDTQYF.

The chain uses TRBV30 and TRBJ2-4, with D perhaps TRBD1 or TRBD2 (5 bases each). V lost 7 bases to trimming and J lost 6 bases, with 16 bases between them. Germline CDR1 and CDR2: GTSNPN and SVGIG (reference sequence). This CDR3 is 13 amino acids long. This chain's CDR3 is CASRGPPGNIQYF. CDR3 in DNA: TGTGCCTCACGGGGCCCCCCGGGAAACATTCAGTACTTC.

This clone was seen only once. The DNA of the CDR3 is TGTGCCAGCAGCAAAGCCGAACAGGGTTTAGGGGCCAACGTCCTGACTTTC. Translated: CASSKAEQGLGANVLTF. The chain uses TRBV21-1 and TRBJ2-6; no DNA check was done on the table's D call, TRBD1. TRBV21-1 is noted as a pseudogene. This CDR3 comprises 17 residues.

The V gene is TRBV7-3, the J gene TRBJ2-2; D perhaps matches TRBD1 (6 bases). The V gene lost 6 bases and the J gene lost 1 base, with 6 bases spanning the gap. The germline V gene has CDR1 SGHTA and CDR2 FQGTGA. The CDR3 is made up of 13 amino acids. In DNA form, the CDR3 reads TGTGCCAGCAGGGACAGGAACACCGGGGAGCTGTTTTTT. Its protein product is CASRDRNTGELFF.

The chain joins TRBV9 to TRBJ2-2; D might be TRBD2 (6 bases). V was trimmed by 1 base and J by 7 bases, leaving 17 bases between them. Germline V gene data show CDR1 as SGDLS and CDR2 as YYNGEE. The CDR3 runs 16 residues. CDR3 coding DNA: TGTGCCAGCAGCGTATTTGGATCGGCCGGGGGCGGGGAGCTGTTTTTT. This gives the protein CASSVFGSAGGGELFF.

V and J are TRBV21-1 and TRBJ1-2; TRBD1 reflects the table's D call only, with no check against the DNA. TRBV21-1 is recorded as a pseudogene. CDR3 length equals 16 residues. In DNA, the CDR3 is TGTGCCAGCAGCAATCACGGGACAGGGGTATACTATGGCTACACCTTC. Translated, it gives CASSNHGTGVYYGYTF.

The CDR3: CASSFWGGNNEQFF. The CDR3 DNA is TGTGCCAGCAGCTTCTGGGGAGGGAACAATGAGCAGTTCTTC. J is TRBJ2-1 and V is TRBV5-4; 7 bases line up with TRBD2. The ends lost 2 bases at V and 5 bases at J; junction bases unmatched: 4. The length of the CDR3 is 14 residues. CDR1 SGHNT and CDR2 YYREEE come from the germline V gene (reference sequence).